The clone carrying this T cell receptor beta chain has a handful of counts. With random hexamers, roughly 0.45 to 1 ug RNA was reverse transcribed. With immunoSEQ multiplex PCR, TCR beta CDR3 was amplified across 54 Vbeta and 13 Jbeta. TCRdb reprocessed the immunoSEQ multiplex PCR reads with MiXCR, giving one entry per CDR3 protein. The repertoire holds about 280,000 distinct CDR3 sequences, with around 83% as singletons. The data are from a study of CD8 T cells in Susac syndrome. Germline loops: CDR1 MNHEY, CDR2 SVGAGI. Trimming left V 0 bases short and J 3 bases short, with 5 bases between. The CDR3 runs to 13 residues. Patients with stable or active relapsing-remitting disease, all of them treatment-naive, made up the multiple sclerosis controls.

The source is a human donor with multiple sclerosis. This chain uses TRBV6-5 with TRBJ1-1; D remains unclear. The sequencing sample was made of CD8+ T cells from PBMCs. Here the CDR3 DNA reads TGTGCCAGCAGTTACTCGAGCTACACTGAAGCTTTCTTT. This codes for CASSYSSYTEAFF.